Each of the 29 T cell receptor beta chains below was sequenced from the same sample in a study of blood T cell repertoires in COVID-19. Sequencing used immunoSEQ multiplex PCR; TCRdb keeps in-frame clones, though not all of them. The sample lists tens of thousands of clones, 60% to 85% occurring once. The sequenced sample was peripheral blood. These receptors came from a man between 70 and 80 years old with active or convalescent COVID-19.

V is TRBV6-5 and J is TRBJ2-3, with D maybe TRBD1 (5 bases). Deletions cut 2 bases from V and 6 bases from J, with 15 bases between. The CDR3 contains 15 residues. The germline gives CDR1 MNHEY, CDR2 SVGAGI. The CDR3 DNA sequence: TGTGCCAGCAGTTACACCGGACAAACACCCGATACGCAGTATTTT. This translates into CASSYTGQTPDTQYF.

The J gene is TRBJ1-3, the V gene TRBV6-6, with unresolved D. V lost 9 bases to trimming and J lost 0 bases, with 6 bases between them. The CDR3 is made up of 12 amino acids. CDR1 MNHNY and CDR2 SVGAGI come from the germline V gene (reference sequence). CDR3 DNA: TGTGCCAGTTCAAACTCTGGAAACACCATATATTTT. The encoded protein is CASSNSGNTIYF.

The rearrangement uses TRBV4-1 and TRBJ1-2; unclear D gene. CDR3 length: 14 amino acids. V was cut by 2 bases and J by 4 bases, with 11 bases left in between. Germline-derived CDR1 and CDR2 are MGHRA and YSYEKL. The CDR3 loop is CASSQRGGSYGYTF. DNA of the CDR3: TGCGCCAGCAGCCAACGAGGTGGGAGCTATGGCTACACCTTC.

This clone was counted between two and nine times. This rearrangement joins TRBV12-5 to TRBJ1-1, with unresolved D. The germline CDR1 and CDR2 sequences are LGHNT and FRNRAP. With 2 bases removed from V and 5 bases from J, the gap between germline ends came to 6 bases. The CDR3 consists of 12 residues. The CDR3 region is CASGLPHTEAFF. CDR3 in DNA: TGTGCTAGTGGTTTGCCACATACTGAAGCTTTCTTT.

The genes are TRBV27 and TRBJ2-2; 8 nucleotides line up with TRBD2. Germline CDR1 and CDR2: MNHEY and SMNVEV (reference sequence). V lost 2 bases, J lost 3 bases, and 11 bases stayed unmatched. The CDR3 loop spans 18 amino acids. CDR3 nucleotide sequence: TGTGCCAGCAGTTTAGAGCGGGGGACACCAGGGTACACCGGGGAGCTGTTTTTT. Its translation is CASSLERGTPGYTGELFF.

This chain connects TRBV19 to TRBJ1-6, with D tentatively TRBD1 (6 bases). The CDR3 loop spans 14 amino acids. In germline, CDR1 is LNHDA, CDR2 SQIVND (reference sequence). The ends were cut back, 6 bases at V and 5 bases at J, with 11 bases in the middle. The CDR3: CASRPGHNNSPLHF. The CDR3 nucleotides are TGTGCCAGTAGGCCGGGACACAATAATTCACCCCTCCACTTT.

The genes are TRBV29-1 and TRBJ1-2; 9 bases match TRBD1. Germline V lookup: CDR1 SQVTM, CDR2 ANQGSEA. V trimming: 6 bases; J trimming: 2 bases; junction bases outside the gene matches: 7. The CDR3 is 14 residues long. The CDR3 loop reads CSVADRGPNYGYTF. The CDR3 nucleotides read TGCAGCGTAGCGGACAGGGGCCCGAACTATGGCTACACCTTC.

This chain connects TRBV6-6 to TRBJ1-3, with a weak D call TRBD1 (5 bases). Per the germline V gene, CDR1 is MNHNY and CDR2 is SVGAGI (reference sequence). V was trimmed by 0 bases and J by 0 bases, leaving 9 bases between them. The CDR3 is 16 amino acids. As DNA, the CDR3 is TGTGCCAGCAGTTACTCGGGGCAGAGCTCTGGAAACACCATATATTTT. Protein product: CASSYSGQSSGNTIYF.

The chain carries TRBV29-1 and TRBJ2-7; a weak D match, TRBD1 (6 bases). Germline lookup yields CDR1 SQVTM and CDR2 ANQGSEA. The germline V and J ends were trimmed by 6 bases and 2 bases, with 20 bases remaining between them. The CDR3 spans 15 residues. The CDR3 DNA sequence: TGCAGCGTCGCTCCCCTCTGGGACACCACCTACGAGCAGTACTTC. It encodes CSVAPLWDTTYEQYF.

The V gene is TRBV7-8, the J gene TRBJ1-5; perhaps TRBD1 as D (5 bases). CDR1 and CDR2 from the germline V gene are SGHVS and FQNEAQ. The V and J ends lost 0 bases and 6 bases respectively, with 9 bases between them. This CDR3 is built from 14 residues. The CDR3 here is CASSLAGAVQPQHF. CDR3 sequence (DNA): TGTGCCAGCAGCTTAGCAGGGGCGGTTCAGCCCCAGCATTTT.

The V gene is TRBV6-5, the J gene TRBJ1-6, with D perhaps TRBD1 (5 bases). The V end was cut by 7 bases, the J end by 7 bases, with 14 bases between. The CDR3 spans 14 residues. Germline V lookup: CDR1 MNHEY, CDR2 SVGAGI. The DNA of the CDR3 is TGTGCCAGCAATACAGGAGGGTCGAATTCACCCCTCCACTTT. It is translated as CASNTGGSNSPLHF.

V is TRBV28 and J is TRBJ1-6; 8 bases line up with TRBD1. This CDR3 spans 13 amino acids. The V gene's germline CDR1 is MDHEN and CDR2 SYDVKM. J lost 8 bases, V lost 6 bases, and 3 bases had no gene match. The CDR3: CASRKQGDSPLHF. CDR3 in DNA: TGTGCCAGCAGAAAACAGGGGGATTCACCCCTCCACTTT.

CDR3 nucleotide sequence: TGTGCCAGCCTAAATAGCCGGGACAGGGGGCTTTTGGAACCCGGGGAGCTGTTTTTT. It is translated as CASLNSRDRGLLEPGELFF. The V and J genes are TRBV3-1 (or the pseudogene TRBV3-2) and TRBJ2-2, with 12 nucleotides matching TRBD1. Trimming at V came to 8 bases and at J to 6 bases, leaving 19 bases not matched to a gene. CDR3 length: 19 amino acids. Germline V gene lookup returns CDR1 LGHDT and CDR2 YNNKEL (reference sequence).

The genes are TRBV13 and TRBJ2-2, with 9 bases aligning to TRBD2. CDR3 size: 14 residues. With V trimmed by 5 bases and J by 5 bases, 3 bases remained unmatched. CDR1 and CDR2 from the germline V gene are PRHDT and FYEKMQ (reference sequence). CDR3 sequence reads: CASSLSGGTGELFF. In DNA, the CDR3 is TGTGCCAGCAGCCTTAGCGGGGGAACCGGGGAGCTGTTTTTT. Filled out from reference TRBV13 and TRBJ2-2, the complete variable domain reads AAGVIQSPRHLIKEKRETATLKCYPIPRHDTVYWYQQGPGQDPQFLISFYEKMQSDKGSIPDRFSAQQFSDYHSELNMSSLELGDSALYFCASSLSGGTGELFFGEGSRLTVL.

The J gene is TRBJ2-5, the V gene TRBV6-5; 7 positions agree with TRBD1. CDR1 is MNHEY, CDR2 SVGAGI, per germline. The CDR3 is 14 amino acids. Unmatched junction bases numbered 10, after V lost 7 bases and J lost 5 bases. CDR3 in amino acids: CASIKDRKHETQYF. In nucleotides, the CDR3 is TGTGCCAGCATTAAGGACAGGAAGCATGAGACCCAGTACTTC.

The rearrangement uses TRBV28 and TRBJ1-2; no definite D call. Germline V gives CDR1 MDHEN, CDR2 SYDVKM. The CDR3 sequence is 11 residues long. Trimming cost V 8 bases and J 7 bases, with 11 bases left between them. This CDR3 reads CASGEIPGYTF. In nucleotides, the CDR3 is TGTGCCAGCGGGGAGATACCTGGCTACACCTTC.

The chain joins TRBV9 to TRBJ2-3; D perhaps matches TRBD2 (7 bases). V was clipped by 2 bases and J by 6 bases, with 13 bases between them. CDR1 SGDLS and CDR2 YYNGEE come from the germline V gene. The CDR3 extends over 14 amino acids. The chain's CDR3 is CASSVGGPGDTQYF. CDR3 nucleotide sequence: TGTGCCAGCAGCGTGGGGGGGCCGGGTGATACGCAGTATTTT.

The V gene is TRBV6-5, the J gene TRBJ1-1; 9 bases match TRBD1. CDR1 and CDR2 (germline): MNHEY, SVGAGI. CDR3 length equals 15 residues. V gave up 2 bases and J gave up 5 bases; unmatched junction bases: 6. CDR3 protein: CASSYDRGVETEAFF. The DNA for the CDR3 is TGTGCCAGCAGTTACGACAGGGGGGTAGAAACTGAAGCTTTCTTT.

The V and J genes are TRBV6-5 and TRBJ2-7; 8 nucleotides align to TRBD1. CDR3 length: 14 amino acids. J gave up 0 bases and V 6 bases, and 4 bases lay outside the gene matches. Germline V gene lookup returns CDR1 MNHEY and CDR2 SVGAGI. The chain's CDR3 is CASRGTGLSYEQYF. In DNA form, the CDR3 reads TGTGCCAGCAGGGGGACAGGCCTCTCCTACGAGCAGTACTTC.

The chain links TRBV13 to TRBJ1-1, with 8 bases fitting TRBD1. This CDR3 contains 14 residues. From germline, CDR1 is PRHDT and CDR2 FYEKMQ (reference sequence). V was clipped by 6 bases and J by 5 bases; unmatched bases: 8. The DNA for the CDR3 is TGTGCCAGCAGTCCTACAGGGGGGCCGACTGAAGCTTTCTTT. Protein sequence: CASSPTGGPTEAFF. The entire variable domain, with the rest obtained from reference TRBV13 and TRBJ1-1, is as follows: AAGVIQSPRHLIKEKRETATLKCYPIPRHDTVYWYQQGPGQDPQFLISFYEKMQSDKGSIPDRFSAQQFSDYHSELNMSSLELGDSALYFCASSPTGGPTEAFFGQGTRLTVV.

The V call is TRBV29-1, the J call TRBJ1-2; D remains unclear. The V end lost 4 bases, the J end lost 5 bases, and 11 bases lay between the germline ends. The CDR3 loop spans 12 amino acids. Per the germline V gene, CDR1 is SQVTM and CDR2 is ANQGSEA. The CDR3 protein is CSVARGEYGYTF. For the CDR3, the DNA is TGCAGCGTTGCTCGCGGAGAGTATGGCTACACCTTC.

The chain recombines TRBV5-4 with TRBJ2-3, with TRBD2 matching 8 bases. J was trimmed by 5 bases and V by 1 base; bases with no gene match: 6. CDR3 length: 15 residues. Germline lookup yields CDR1 SGHNT and CDR2 YYREEE (reference sequence). As DNA, the CDR3 is TGTGCCAGCAGCTTGACGGCGGGGGGAGGAGATACGCAGTATTTT. This encodes CASSLTAGGGDTQYF.

The chain carries TRBV6-5 and TRBJ2-7; 7 bases line up with TRBD2. V lost 1 base and J lost 3; bases outside the gene matches: 6. The CDR3 covers 15 residues. Germline V CDR1 and CDR2: MNHEY, SVGAGI. CDR3 DNA: TGTGCCAGCAGTTACTTAAGCGGGACCCACTACGAGCAGTACTTC. Its protein is CASSYLSGTHYEQYF.

The chain recombines TRBV7-9 with TRBJ2-4; TRBD2 is a possible D gene (5 bases). The ends were cut back, 5 bases at V and 3 bases at J, with 14 bases in the middle. The CDR3 runs to 15 residues. Germline V gene sequence: CDR1 SEHNR, CDR2 FQNEAQ (reference sequence). In nucleotides, the CDR3 is TGTGCCAGCAGCCATGCGGGCCTGGGCAAAAACATTCAGTACTTC. This encodes CASSHAGLGKNIQYF.

The rearrangement links TRBV19 to TRBJ2-2; 11 bases map to TRBD2. V shed 6 bases and J 7 bases; nucleotides not matched to a gene: 10. The CDR3 runs to 16 residues. Germline CDR1 is LNHDA and CDR2 is SQIVND (reference sequence). Written as DNA, the CDR3 is TGTGCCAGTAGCCCAACTAGCGGGGGCGTTCTCGGGGAGCTGTTTTTT. Protein: CASSPTSGGVLGELFF. Complete variable domain (other parts from reference TRBV19 and TRBJ2-2): DGGITQSPKYLFRKEGQNVTLSCEQNLNHDAMYWYRQDPGQGLRLIYYSQIVNDFQKGDIAEGYSVSREKKESFPLTVTSAQKNPTAFYLCASSPTSGGVLGELFFGEGSRLTVL.

The chain joins TRBV11-3 to TRBJ2-7; D is possibly TRBD1 (6 bases). The CDR3 length is 14 residues. V was cut by 2 bases and J by 3 bases, with 11 bases left in between. Germline V gene data show CDR1 as SGHNT and CDR2 as YENEEA. CDR3 sequence reads: CASSLKGGDYEQYF. CDR3 coding DNA: TGTGCCAGCAGCTTAAAAGGGGGAGACTACGAGCAGTACTTC.

This chain joins TRBV5-1 and TRBJ2-3; D is perhaps TRBD2 (6 bases). Looked up from germline, CDR1 is SGHRS and CDR2 is YFSETQ. This CDR3 contains 13 residues. Trimming removed 0 bases at V and 4 bases at J, with 6 bases between. The CDR3 protein is CASSLAGADTQYF. The CDR3 region has the DNA TGCGCCAGCAGCTTGGCGGGAGCAGATACGCAGTATTTT.

This clone was detected only once. The chain employs TRBV11-3 and TRBJ1-2; 7 bases are a match to TRBD1. This CDR3 is 13 amino acids long. Germline V gene lookup returns CDR1 SGHNT and CDR2 YENEEA. Trimming removed 3 bases from V and 3 bases from J; junction bases left unmatched: 1. Here the CDR3 reads CASSFTGDYGYTF. Here the CDR3 DNA reads TGTGCCAGCAGCTTTACAGGGGACTATGGCTACACCTTC.

A remark on this clone: The same CDR3 can be traced to other DNA sequences in this sample. The gene calls are TRBV5-1 and TRBJ2-7, with a weak D call TRBD1 (6 bases). The CDR3 length is 14 residues. With 0 bases removed from V and 4 bases from J, the gap between germline ends came to 11 bases. Per germline, CDR1 SGHRS and CDR2 YFSETQ. CDR3 residues: CASSLAGQKYEQYF. CDR3 sequence (DNA): TGCGCCAGCAGCTTGGCGGGACAAAAGTACGAGCAGTACTTC.